Shown below are 17 T cell receptor beta chains from a single sample sequenced in a study of tumor-infiltrating lymphocytes in localized non-small cell lung cancer. Using immunoSEQ multiplex PCR, the repertoire was profiled, and TCRdb retains in-frame clones only, with some absent. The sample lists about 15,000 clones, less than 80% occurring once. Material for sequencing was lung tumor tissue. The receptor source for this set is a human donor with non-small cell lung cancer.

V usage is TRBV5-1 and J usage is TRBJ1-2; perhaps TRBD1 as D (6 bases). The CDR3 runs to 16 residues. The V and J ends lost 3 bases and 8 bases respectively, with 23 bases between them. Germline V gene sequence: CDR1 SGHRS, CDR2 YFSETQ. The CDR3 DNA sequence: TGCGCCAGCAGCTGGGAATCGACAGGCGCGAGGGGGGGCTACACCTTC. Its protein product is CASSWESTGARGGYTF.

In DNA form, the CDR3 reads TGTGCCTGGATTTCCGGGGTGGGCGGAAGAACTGAAGCTTTCTTT. Translated, it gives CAWISGVGGRTEAFF. V gene TRBV30 combines with J gene TRBJ1-1; D unclear. There are 15 residues in the CDR3. Trimming removed 4 bases from V and 5 bases from J, with 20 bases in between. The germline CDR1 and CDR2 sequences are GTSNPN and SVGIG (reference sequence).

This chain links TRBV11-3 with TRBJ2-2; TRBD2 matches 9 bases. The CDR3 sequence is 16 residues long. The junction had 4 bases not matched to a gene; V was cut back by 4 bases and J by 1 base. The germline V gene encodes CDR1 SGHNT and CDR2 YENEEA. The CDR3: CASSSGTSWNTGELFF. The DNA for the CDR3 is TGTGCCAGCAGCTCCGGGACTAGCTGGAACACCGGGGAGCTGTTTTTT.

This clone has only a few counts. The chain recombines TRBV6-1 with TRBJ2-7; 7 nucleotides agree with TRBD2. Germline values: CDR1 MNHNS, CDR2 SASEGT. This CDR3 spans 15 amino acids. Losses at the gene ends were 3 bases for V and 7 bases for J; bases not matched to a gene: 12. In nucleotides, the CDR3 is TGTGCCAGCAGTGACAGCGGGACCCCCCGGGGAGAGCAGTACTTC. As protein: CASSDSGTPRGEQYF.

This chain links TRBV30 with TRBJ1-2; TRBD1 agrees at 7 bases. V was clipped by 7 bases and J by 3 bases; unmatched bases: 8. This CDR3 region has 13 residues. From germline, CDR1 is GTSNPN and CDR2 SVGIG (reference sequence). This CDR3 reads CASLGGTDYGYTF. In nucleotides, the CDR3 is TGTGCCTCCCTGGGTGGGACAGACTATGGCTACACCTTC.

The V call is TRBV25-1, the J call TRBJ2-2; 8 bases are shared with TRBD2. The CDR3 consists of 13 residues. V trimming: 4 bases; J trimming: 8 bases; junction bases outside the gene matches: 3. Germline CDR1 MGHDK, CDR2 SYGVNS. The CDR3 is CASSAGRVGELFF. In DNA form, the CDR3 reads TGTGCCAGCAGTGCCGGGAGGGTTGGGGAGCTGTTTTTT.

The chain has TRBV10-3 and TRBJ1-5; D is undetermined. The CDR3 loop spans 14 amino acids. Trimming cost V 4 bases and J 4 bases, with 11 bases left between them. CDR1 is ENHRY and CDR2 is SYGVKD in the germline V gene. The CDR3 DNA sequence: TGTGCCATCAGTGCGGACGCCGAGAATCAGCCCCAGCATTTT. Translating gives CAISADAENQPQHF.

The chain carries TRBV11-2 and TRBJ2-3; a weak D match, TRBD1 (6 bases). This CDR3 has 16 amino acids. Germline V gene lookup returns CDR1 SGHAT and CDR2 FQNNGV. The V end was cut by 2 bases, the J end by 2 bases, with 14 bases between. The CDR3 DNA reads as TGTGCCAGCAGCTTAAGGGATACAGGGTTCACAGATACGCAGTATTTT. Protein product: CASSLRDTGFTDTQYF.

The genes are TRBV5-1 and TRBJ2-6; possibly TRBD2 for D (5 bases). V lost 2 bases to trimming and J lost 1 base, with 19 bases between them. This CDR3 is 19 amino acids long. Germline V CDR1 and CDR2: SGHRS, YFSETQ. CDR3 residues: CASSFAGEYYESGANVLTF. The CDR3 bases are TGCGCCAGCAGCTTCGCCGGGGAGTACTACGAATCTGGGGCCAACGTCCTGACTTTC.

The chain employs TRBV6-5 and TRBJ1-1, with D possibly being TRBD1 (6 bases). V lost 8 bases and J 1 base, leaving 11 bases between the germline ends. The CDR3 totals 13 residues. Germline CDR1 is MNHEY and CDR2 is SVGAGI. Written as DNA, the CDR3 is TGTGCCAGCTCAGGGGCGGAGAACACTGAAGCTTTCTTT. It yields the protein CASSGAENTEAFF.

This rearrangement joins TRBV19 to TRBJ1-5; tentative D call: TRBD1 (5 bases). The V end lost 6 bases, the J end lost 0 bases, and 12 bases lay between the germline ends. This CDR3 region has 15 residues. CDR1 and CDR2 (germline): LNHDA, SQIVND (reference sequence). The CDR3 DNA reads as TGTGCCAGTAGCCCGGGGCCGCTTAGCAATCAGCCCCAGCATTTT. Protein: CASSPGPLSNQPQHF.

This chain joins TRBV6-5 and TRBJ1-4; no clear D gene. The CDR3 runs 16 residues. Trimming took off 2 bases at V and 0 bases at J, with 10 bases between the two ends. Germline CDR1 MNHEY, CDR2 SVGAGI. The CDR3 nucleotides are TGTGCCAGCAGTTACAGGTCACCGGCAACTAATGAAAAACTGTTTTTT. It encodes CASSYRSPATNEKLFF.

This clone was detected once. The chain has TRBV6-6 and TRBJ1-5; D gene ambiguous. Germline CDR1 is MNHNY and CDR2 is SVGAGI (reference sequence). The V gene lost 8 bases and the J gene lost 15 bases, with 14 bases spanning the gap. The CDR3 has 10 residues. The CDR3 sequence: CASQSLFLHF. CDR3 in DNA: TGTGCCAGCCAATCTTTATTCTTGCATTTT.

The CDR3 DNA reads as TGTGCCAGCTCAGCTCTTGGGAGGGATACGCAGTATTTT. Protein: CASSALGRDTQYF. The J gene is TRBJ2-3, the V gene TRBV18, with D tentatively TRBD2 (6 bases). The germline V gene has CDR1 KGHSH and CDR2 LQKENI. V gave up 5 bases and J gave up 6 bases, with 12 bases separating them. The CDR3 covers 13 residues.

The chain recombines TRBV2 with TRBJ2-1; 9 bases map to TRBD1. This CDR3 has 15 residues. Germline V gene sequence: CDR1 SNHLY, CDR2 FYNNEI. Trimming removed 4 bases from V and 9 bases from J; junction bases left unmatched: 10. CDR3 nucleotides: TGTGCCAGCAGTGTAAGGACAGGGGAGTCGATTGAGCAGTTCTTC. Protein sequence: CASSVRTGESIEQFF.

This clone was recorded once. The chain carries TRBV6-5 and TRBJ1-2; D uncertain. Trimming shortened V by 7 bases and J by 2 bases, and 14 bases separated the two germline ends. The CDR3 runs to 14 residues. Germline CDR1 and CDR2: MNHEY and SVGAGI. CDR3 region: CASTPFPGNYGYTF. The DNA for the CDR3 is TGTGCCAGCACCCCCTTCCCAGGAAACTATGGCTACACCTTC.

The chain employs TRBV10-3 and TRBJ2-1; 14 nucleotides match TRBD2. Germline-derived CDR1 and CDR2 are ENHRY and SYGVKD. Germline trimming cut 4 bases from V and 2 bases from J; bases unmatched to any gene: 7. The CDR3 runs 18 residues. The CDR3 sequence is CAISGLAGGPSPYNEQFF. CDR3 coding DNA: TGTGCCATCAGTGGACTAGCGGGAGGGCCTTCTCCCTACAATGAGCAGTTCTTC.